This TCR beta chain comes out of a study of T cell responses to AZD1222 COVID-19 vaccine. Overall study results and limits: Repertoire sampling happened only post peak T cell response. The sample set comprised mostly white British donors with more females, and clonal diversity was possibly underestimated.

Some clones are missing from TCRdb's copy, which holds only in-frame ones; the method was immunoSEQ multiplex PCR. The sample contains some 120,000 clones, about 89% of which appear only once. V was trimmed by 4 bases and J by 2 bases, leaving 12 bases between them. Germline values: CDR1 MNHEY, CDR2 SVGAGI. This CDR3 is built from 14 residues. In the case of this clone: The antigen remains undetermined.

The sequencing used peripheral blood, collected on day 0 of MenACWY control vaccination. V gene TRBV6-5 combines with J gene TRBJ2-7, with D hard to call. The source of this sequence is an adult in good health. The DNA for the CDR3 is TGTGCCAGCAGTTTGGCGGATTCGACCTACGAGCAGTACTTC. Its translation: CASSLADSTYEQYF.